The sequence of this T cell receptor (beta chain) was determined in a study of OX40 agonist ivuxolimab in advanced cancers. Study summary: Averaging about 60 years in age, with a range of roughly 20 to 90, the cohort was around 87% male.

Regarding this clone: Its cognate antigen is unknown.

Study findings and constraints: Normalized T-cell clonal expansion was also low in some nonresponders.

TCRdb keeps only in-frame clones here, not all; method: immunoSEQ multiplex PCR. The table has some 16,000 clones, around four fifths seen once. Drawing of blood for sampling happened at baseline, at cycle 4 day 1, and at cycle 7 day 1. V lost 5 bases, J lost 0 bases, and 10 bases stayed unmatched. This CDR3 is 17 amino acids long. The V gene's germline CDR1 is SEHNR and CDR2 FQNEAQ (reference sequence). The chain recombines TRBV7-9 with TRBJ2-3, with 8 bases that match TRBD1. The TCR sequence derives from an adult with an advanced solid tumor such as melanoma, head and neck, liver or kidney cancer. The specimen was CD4+ or CD8+ T cells sorted from blood, collected in a trial of the OX40 agonist ivuxolimab. The CDR3 spells CASSRPGQAFSTDTQYF. CDR3 DNA sequence: TGTGCCAGCAGCAGACCGGGACAGGCATTTAGCACAGATACGCAGTATTTT. Looking up the rest from reference TRBV7-9 and TRBJ2-3 gives the full variable domain: DTGVSQNPRHKITKRGQNVTFRCDPISEHNRLYWYRQTLGQGPEFLTYFQNEAQLEKSRLLSDRFSAERPKGSFSTLEIQRTEQGDSAMYLCASSRPGQAFSTDTQYFGPGTRLTVL.